This TCR beta chain stems from a study of blood T cell repertoires in COVID-19. TCRdb keeps only in-frame clones here, not all; method: immunoSEQ multiplex PCR. The sample yields about 210,000 clones, about 81% seen once. The TCR was taken from a woman between 70 and 85 years old with COVID-19, enrolled during active disease. The specimen sequenced was peripheral blood.

The CDR3: CASSSESGPSYEQYF. For the CDR3, the DNA is TGTGCCAGCTCATCGGAAAGCGGGCCTTCCTACGAGCAGTACTTC. The V gene is TRBV18, the J gene TRBJ2-7, with a tentative D call TRBD2 (6 bases). Germline lookup yields CDR1 KGHSH and CDR2 LQKENI. Deletions cut 5 bases from V and 1 base from J, with 15 bases between. CDR3 length: 15 residues.